This T cell receptor (beta chain) is drawn from a study of blood T cell repertoires in COVID-19. Produced via immunoSEQ multiplex PCR; TCRdb's table is partial and in-frame only. The sample lists 200,000 to 250,000 clones, more than 85% occurring once. V lost 6 bases, J lost 7 bases, and 12 bases stayed unmatched. The germline gives CDR1 SGHAT, CDR2 FQNNGV. This CDR3 region has 15 residues. The V gene is TRBV11-2, the J gene TRBJ1-3; 7 bases are a match to TRBD1. The TCR originated in a man in his fifties or sixties with acute or convalescent COVID-19. Sequencing was carried out using peripheral blood. CDR3 DNA: TGTGCCAGCAGTTTCGGGACAGCTCAAGGGAACACCATATATTTT. Protein: CASSFGTAQGNTIYF.